Each of the 26 T cell receptor beta chains below was sequenced from the same sample in a study of T cell repertoires in cytomegalovirus infection (dated by TCRdb to the late 2010s). Sequenced on an Illumina HiSeq 1500. TCRdb took the public reads, trimmed them with fastp at Q25, ran MiXCR for clone calling and kept in-frame beta chains. Each CDR3 protein gets just one entry, which takes the most common genes and DNA from the rows behind it. Counted in this sample were roughly 800,000 distinct CDR3 sequences; roughly 28% of them appeared once. The top ten hold 10% to 15% of the sample. The treatment or condition label here, explained by the study, means: in vitro stimulation with specific CMV peptide epitopes to enrich CMV-specific T cells. Their antigens remain unidentified. The sample consisted of cultured CD8+ T cells from PBMCs, taken from culture after CMV antigen stimulation. These receptor sequences come from a human donor in good health (CMV status not recorded). Some clones in this sample may be carry-over from other donors' samples.

The V gene is TRBV27, the J gene TRBJ2-1; TRBD2 matches at 7 bases. The CDR3 has 16 residues. V trimming: 2 bases; J trimming: 4 bases; junction bases outside the gene matches: 8. The germline CDR1 and CDR2 sequences are MNHEY and SMNVEV (reference sequence). CDR3 in amino acids: CASSLVLVAGYNEQFF. The CDR3 DNA follows: TGTGCCAGCAGTTTAGTATTGGTAGCGGGTTACAATGAGCAGTTCTTC.

The genes are TRBV6-2 or TRBV6-3 and TRBJ2-2; no clear D. Germline V lookup: CDR1 MNHEY, CDR2 SVGEGT. The CDR3 is made up of 13 amino acids. Deletions cut 5 bases from V and 7 bases from J, with 11 bases between. The CDR3 region is CASSVYWGGELFF. CDR3 nucleotide sequence: TGTGCCAGCAGTGTGTATTGGGGCGGGGAGCTGTTTTTT.

The sample holds a few counts of this clonotype. J is TRBJ2-3 and V is TRBV6-6; a possible D gene is TRBD1 (6 bases). CDR1 MNHNY and CDR2 SVGAGI come from the germline V gene (reference sequence). Trimming took off 2 bases at V and 0 bases at J, with 9 bases between the two ends. The CDR3 covers 15 residues. CDR3 coding DNA: TGTGCCAGCAGTTACCGGACAGTTAGCACAGATACGCAGTATTTT. Residues: CASSYRTVSTDTQYF.

This rearrangement joins TRBV2 to TRBJ1-1, with D maybe TRBD1 (5 bases). V was shortened by 7 bases and J by 2 bases, with 20 bases between the two germline ends. Germline V gives CDR1 SNHLY, CDR2 FYNNEI. CDR3 length equals 16 residues. The DNA for the CDR3 is TGTGCCAGCACCCATTCTTCAGGGAGGGGAAACACTGAAGCTTTCTTT. Translating gives CASTHSSGRGNTEAFF.

V gene TRBV28 combines with J gene TRBJ1-2; D not certain. CDR1 and CDR2 from the germline V gene are MDHEN and SYDVKM. V gave up 1 base and J gave up 8 bases, with 14 bases separating them. The CDR3 totals 14 residues. The CDR3 sequence: CASSLSQSRQGYTF. The CDR3 DNA reads TGTGCCAGCAGTTTATCACAGTCGCGGCAAGGCTACACCTTC.

This chain links TRBV14 with TRBJ2-7; the D call may be TRBD1 or TRBD2 (5 bases each). This CDR3 comprises 13 residues. CDR1 and CDR2 from the germline V gene are SGHDN and FVKESK. The ends were cut back, 4 bases at V and 3 bases at J, with 10 bases in the middle. The CDR3 is CASSPRDRYEQYV. The CDR3 coding sequence is TGTGCCAGCAGCCCTCGGGACCGCTACGAGCAGTACGTC.

This clonotype was observed a handful of times. The rearrangement uses TRBV6-2 or TRBV6-3 and TRBJ1-6; D unresolved. The V and J ends lost 11 bases and 6 bases respectively, with 14 bases between them. Germline V gene data show CDR1 as MNHEY and CDR2 as SVGEGT. The CDR3 consists of 13 residues. The CDR3: CAGRSSLNSPLHF. As DNA, the CDR3 is TGTGCCGGCCGGAGCAGTCTTAATTCACCCCTCCACTTT.

Only a few counts were recorded for this clonotype. The chain's CDR3 is CASSSTPLGGELFF. The CDR3 region has the DNA TGTGCCAGCAGCTCGACTCCTCTGGGCGGGGAGCTGTTTTTT. The rearrangement joins TRBV5-4 to TRBJ2-2, with D hard to call. This CDR3 comprises 14 residues. CDR1 and CDR2 (germline): SGHNT, YYREEE (reference sequence). Deletions cut 3 bases from V and 7 bases from J, with 13 bases between.

J is TRBJ1-2 and V is TRBV19, with D unclear. The V gene lost 8 bases and the J gene lost 6 bases, with 10 bases spanning the gap. The CDR3 runs 11 residues. Germline CDR1 reads LNHDA; CDR2 reads SQIVND (reference sequence). The CDR3 region has the DNA TGTGCCAGTCGGGAAGAACATGGCTACACCTTC. This encodes CASREEHGYTF.

V usage is TRBV4-1 and J usage is TRBJ1-4; D remains ambiguous. Germline-derived CDR1 and CDR2 are MGHRA and YSYEKL. The V gene lost 1 base and the J gene lost 0 bases, with 12 bases spanning the gap. This CDR3 comprises 17 residues. The CDR3 nucleotides are TGCGCCAGCAGCCAAGTTGGATCGGGTGCAACTAATGAAAAACTGTTTTTT. Its translation: CASSQVGSGATNEKLFF.

This clonotype was picked up a small number of times. The chain links TRBV19 to TRBJ1-5; 11 nucleotides align to TRBD1. Germline-derived CDR1 and CDR2 are LNHDA and SQIVND (reference sequence). The ends lost 8 bases at V and 4 bases at J; junction bases unmatched: 4. CDR3 size: 14 residues. CDR3 sequence reads: CASGQGAQNQPQHF. As DNA, the CDR3 is TGTGCCAGTGGACAGGGGGCGCAGAATCAGCCCCAGCATTTT.

The table lists this clonotype with many counts. This sequence joins TRBV7-8 and TRBJ1-4; no reliable D call. Deletions cut 1 base from V and 7 bases from J, with 10 bases between. This CDR3 region has 14 residues. CDR1 and CDR2 (germline): SGHVS, FQNEAQ. The DNA of the CDR3 is TGTGCCAGCAGCTTAGTTCCGTCGGGTGAAAAACTGTTTTTT. This gives the protein CASSLVPSGEKLFF.

By frequency in the sample, this clonotype is medium-sized. V gene TRBV4-1 combines with J gene TRBJ1-5; perhaps TRBD1 as D (5 bases). The CDR3 has 15 residues. V was shortened by 1 base and J by 9 bases, with 16 bases between the two germline ends. Germline CDR1 is MGHRA and CDR2 is YSYEKL. DNA for the CDR3: TGCGCCAGCAGCCAAGTGGAGGGGAATTATTGGCCCCAGCATTTT. It is translated as CASSQVEGNYWPQHF.

The V gene is TRBV14, the J gene TRBJ1-2, with D possibly matching TRBD1 (6 bases). V shed 3 bases and J shed 6 bases, with 17 bases lying between them. Per germline, CDR1 SGHDN and CDR2 FVKESK. The CDR3 runs 15 residues. The CDR3 sequence: CASSQPTQGPNGYTF. CDR3 in DNA: TGTGCCAGCAGCCAGCCCACGCAGGGGCCTAATGGCTACACCTTC.

V usage is TRBV10-3 and J usage is TRBJ1-1; 9 bases agree with TRBD1. This CDR3 has 15 residues. Germline lookup yields CDR1 ENHRY and CDR2 SYGVKD. The J segment lost 2 bases and the V segment lost 4 bases, leaving 5 bases of the junction unmatched. CDR3 nucleotide sequence: TGTGCCATCAGTGCCTTGGACAGGGGAAACACTGAAGCTTTCTTT. This gives the protein CAISALDRGNTEAFF.

The chain employs TRBV4-3 and TRBJ1-3; D is ambiguous. This CDR3 is built from 16 residues. Germline CDR1 LGHNA, CDR2 YSLEER. Trimming took 4 bases from V and 0 from J, leaving 13 bases between them. The CDR3 here is CASSPDSFGSGNTIYF. The CDR3 DNA reads as TGCGCCAGCAGCCCCGACTCCTTTGGCTCTGGAAACACCATATATTTT.

V and J are TRBV4-1 and TRBJ1-3; D gene ambiguous. Trimming stripped 0 bases from V and 8 bases from J, with 14 bases between. Germline V CDR1 and CDR2: MGHRA, YSYEKL. The CDR3 loop spans 15 amino acids. The CDR3 here is CASSQEGQGGYTIYF. Here the CDR3 DNA reads TGCGCCAGCAGCCAAGAAGGTCAAGGCGGGTACACCATATATTTT.

This clonotype has a count of ten or more. The chain couples TRBV7-8 to TRBJ2-1; D unclear. This CDR3 contains 14 residues. V lost 1 base to trimming and J lost 7 bases, with 11 bases between them. Per germline, CDR1 SGHVS and CDR2 FQNEAQ. The CDR3 nucleotides are TGTGCCAGCAGCTTAGGTGCAAAAGGGAATGAGCAGTTCTTC. Translated, it gives CASSLGAKGNEQFF.

The chain joins TRBV9 to TRBJ2-3, with D possibly matching TRBD2 (6 bases). This CDR3 has 14 residues. Germline V gives CDR1 SGDLS, CDR2 YYNGEE. V was clipped by 7 bases and J by 3 bases, with 15 bases between them. The DNA of the CDR3 is TGTGCCAGCGGTACAGGCGGGATAACAGATACGCAGTATTTT. It encodes CASGTGGITDTQYF.

This clonotype was seen more than once but under ten times. This sequence joins TRBV28 and TRBJ2-3; 9 nucleotides match TRBD2. The CDR3 runs to 14 residues. Trimming at V came to 5 bases and at J to 6 bases, leaving 6 bases not matched to a gene. Looked up from germline, CDR1 is MDHEN and CDR2 is SYDVKM. In DNA form, the CDR3 reads TGTGCCAGCAGTCCTCGGACTAGCGCTGATACGCAGTATTTT. Protein product: CASSPRTSADTQYF.

The chain joins TRBV5-4 to TRBJ2-5; 7 bases agree with TRBD2. Germline V gene data show CDR1 as SGHNT and CDR2 as YYREEE (reference sequence). The junction had 7 bases not matched to a gene; V was cut back by 6 bases and J by 2 bases. This CDR3 comprises 14 residues. CDR3 nucleotides: TGTGCCAGCACAATTTGGGGGGGACAAGAGACCCAGTACTTC. It is translated as CASTIWGGQETQYF.

The gene calls are TRBV4-1 and TRBJ1-2, with TRBD1 as a possible D gene (5 bases). Germline V lookup: CDR1 MGHRA, CDR2 YSYEKL. Trimming took off 0 bases at V and 4 bases at J, with 21 bases between the two ends. This CDR3 contains 18 residues. The CDR3 nucleotides are TGCGCCAGCAGCCAAGAGTTCTTAGCGGACACTGACTTCTATGGCTACACCTTC. Protein sequence: CASSQEFLADTDFYGYTF.

There are many counts of this clonotype. The chain couples TRBV28 to TRBJ1-2; D unclear. From germline, CDR1 is MDHEN and CDR2 SYDVKM. This CDR3 is built from 14 residues. V dropped 5 bases and J dropped 2 bases, with 12 bases sitting between them. In DNA form, the CDR3 reads TGTGCCAGCAGTCCTTTCTCTTCGAACTATGGCTACACCTTC. It translates to CASSPFSSNYGYTF.

This CDR3 is CASSIPWVSGANVLTF. In DNA, the CDR3 is TGTGCCAGTAGTATACCGTGGGTCTCTGGGGCCAACGTCCTGACTTTC. The genes are TRBV19 and TRBJ2-6; D is unclear. The CDR3 runs to 16 residues. Trimming cost V 2 bases and J 0 bases, with 8 bases left between them. The V gene's germline CDR1 is LNHDA and CDR2 SQIVND (reference sequence).

V and J are TRBV2 and TRBJ1-5; no clear D gene. Between the trimmed V and J ends, which lost 3 bases and 15 bases, there was a span of 12 bases. The CDR3 extends over 11 amino acids. The germline CDR1 and CDR2 sequences are SNHLY and FYNNEI. The CDR3 DNA reads TGTGCCAGCAGTGATGGTTTCCCATGGCATTTT. Translated: CASSDGFPWHF.

This clonotype has more than one count but fewer than ten. The chain joins TRBV7-9 to TRBJ1-1, with D possibly being TRBD1 (6 bases). V gave up 2 bases and J gave up 6 bases, with 10 bases separating them. CDR3 size: 13 residues. From germline, CDR1 is SEHNR and CDR2 FQNEAQ (reference sequence). This CDR3 reads CASSLTGMPEAFF. The CDR3 DNA reads TGTGCCAGCAGCTTAACAGGGATGCCTGAAGCTTTCTTT.